The 3 T cell receptor beta chains listed next were all sequenced from one sample in a study of cytomegalovirus exposure and HLA in healthy donors. The primer mix had 60 Vbeta and 13 Jbeta primers. Assay: immunoSEQ multiplex PCR; the TCRdb copy retains only in-frame clones and omits some. The data hold about 260,000 clones, with 80% to 90% observed a single time. Sequencing was performed on PBMCs. The origin of the receptors is a woman aged 40 to 55 in good health and CMV-seropositive.

V and J are TRBV27 and TRBJ2-1; maybe TRBD2 (6 bases). The CDR3 totals 17 residues. Germline CDR1 and CDR2: MNHEY and SMNVEV (reference sequence). The ends were cut back, 3 bases at V and 4 bases at J, with 19 bases in the middle. The CDR3 loop reads CASSLLASQLAYNEQFF. Written as DNA, the CDR3 is TGTGCCAGCAGTTTGCTTGCGTCTCAACTAGCTTACAATGAGCAGTTCTTC.

The chain links TRBV5-6 to TRBJ2-1, with 7 bases that match TRBD2. Trimming cost V 4 bases and J 0 bases; bases outside gene matches: 16. CDR1 SGHDT and CDR2 YYEEEE come from the germline V gene. This CDR3 has 19 amino acids. Here the CDR3 reads CASSRLAGGFLSSYNEQFF. In DNA, the CDR3 is TGTGCCAGCAGCCGACTAGCTGGAGGCTTCTTAAGCTCCTACAATGAGCAGTTCTTC.

The sample holds one count of this clone. V gene TRBV28 combines with J gene TRBJ2-5, with D possibly TRBD2 on 5 matching bases. V lost 2 bases and J 2 bases, leaving 12 bases between the germline ends. Germline V gene sequence: CDR1 MDHEN, CDR2 SYDVKM. This CDR3 spans 15 amino acids. The CDR3 is CASSLGEQAQETQYF. The DNA for the CDR3 is TGTGCCAGCAGTTTAGGGGAGCAAGCGCAAGAGACCCAGTACTTC.